This T cell receptor (beta chain) was sequenced during a study of shared clonotypes between healthy human individuals. Notes on the study in general: Relative to their counterparts shared across all four donors, non-shared clonotypes exhibited diminished generation probabilities.

Division of CD4+ cells produced a CD45RA+ naive subset and a CD45RA-negative memory subset. With regard to this clone: Its antigen remains unidentified. This sequence may be a read error, since a much larger clone differs from it by one base. Additional DNA sequences in this sample encode the identical CDR3.

CDR1 and CDR2 from the germline V gene are SGHRS and YFSETQ. This CDR3 has 13 residues. V dropped 1 base and J dropped 2 bases, with 6 bases sitting between them. Sequencing was performed with immunoSEQ multiplex PCR; in TCRdb, only in-frame clones are kept and a portion is missing. This sample has 950,000 to 1,200,000 clones, with around three quarters found just once. The V call is TRBV5-1, the J call TRBJ1-2, with a possible D match to TRBD1 (6 bases). This clonotype was sampled from a man aged 18 to 30 in good health. Some clones in this sample may be carry-over from other donors' samples. Source material: memory CD4+ T cells from PBMCs. This sample's subset: CD45RA-negative fraction. CDR3 loop: CASSLQGNYGYTF. CDR3 coding DNA: TGCGCCAGCAGCTTGCAGGGGAACTATGGCTACACCTTC.